The 29 T cell receptor beta chains given below trace back to one sample, sequenced in a study of regulatory T cells in long-lasting Graves disease. Construction of TCR beta libraries relied on iRepertoire HTBI primers and on Arm-PCR targeting CDR3 regions. MiXCR was run by TCRdb on the multiplex PCR reads, yielding one entry per CDR3 protein. The table includes under 500,000 distinct CDR3 sequences, 16% detected once. Sample time point: newly diagnosed GD, antithyroid drugs for less than 3 months. RNA extracted from PBMCs served as the sequencing template. These data are also associated with another study on T cells in Graves' hyperthyroidism and ophthalmopathy.

Sequenced material: peripheral blood mononuclear cells (PBMCs), taken at new diagnosis, from a patient treated with antithyroid drugs. The origin of the receptors is a woman aged 30 to 39 with Graves disease.

This clonotype appeared many times. The gene calls are TRBV20-1 and TRBJ2-5; 12 bases are a match to TRBD2. The ends lost 1 base at V and 6 bases at J; junction bases unmatched: 9. The CDR3 totals 16 residues. Germline values: CDR1 DFQATT, CDR2 SNEGSKA (reference sequence). CDR3 DNA: TGCAGTGCTAGAGTGGCTAGCGGGAGGGCCATGCAGACCCAGTACTTC. Translated: CSARVASGRAMQTQYF.

This clonotype was counted at least ten times. The chain is built from TRBV7-2 and TRBJ2-3, with a weak D call TRBD2 (5 bases). The CDR3 sequence is 13 residues long. Trimming stripped 1 base from V and 13 bases from J, with 15 bases between. Germline V gene lookup returns CDR1 SGHTA and CDR2 FQGNSA. In nucleotides, the CDR3 is TGTGCCAGCAGCTTAGTGGTCGGGGAAGAGGAGTATTTT. The encoded protein is CASSLVVGEEEYF.

In this sample, this clonotype turned up many times. The V gene is TRBV3-1, the J gene TRBJ2-2; unclear D gene. Trimming shortened V by 5 bases and J by 1 base, and 11 bases separated the two germline ends. The V gene's germline CDR1 is LGHDT and CDR2 YNNKEL (reference sequence). The CDR3 is 15 amino acids. CDR3 region: CASSFVVGNTGELFF. CDR3 nucleotides: TGTGCCAGCAGCTTCGTGGTAGGGAACACCGGGGAGCTGTTTTTT. The full variable domain, its missing parts supplied by reference TRBV3-1 and TRBJ2-2, is DTAVSQTPKYLVTQMGNDKSIKCEQNLGHDTMYWYKQDSKKFLKIMFSYNNKELIINETVPNRFSPKSPDKAHLNLHINSLELGDSAVYFCASSFVVGNTGELFFGEGSRLTVL.

This clonotype was recorded a few times. The chain is built from TRBV5-1 and TRBJ1-4; 9 nucleotides align to TRBD1. V was pared by 4 bases and J by 8 bases, with 9 bases of the junction left unmatched. The germline V gene has CDR1 SGHRS and CDR2 YFSETQ. The CDR3 is 15 residues long. This chain's CDR3 is CASSLWTGATEKLFF. In DNA, the CDR3 is TGCGCCAGCAGCCTATGGACAGGGGCTACGGAAAAACTGTTTTTT.

This clonotype has more than one count but fewer than ten. V gene TRBV20-1 combines with J gene TRBJ1-5; D possibly corresponds to TRBD1 (5 bases). Germline V gene data show CDR1 as DFQATT and CDR2 as SNEGSKA (reference sequence). The CDR3 loop spans 14 amino acids. V was shortened by 4 bases and J by 0 bases, with 10 bases between the two germline ends. This CDR3 is CSATRGTSNQPQHF. The CDR3 DNA is TGCAGTGCTACTCGGGGGACTAGCAATCAGCCCCAGCATTTT.

This clonotype was seen a handful of times. The rearrangement uses TRBV4-1 and TRBJ1-1; D is ambiguous. The CDR3 has 13 residues. CDR1 and CDR2 from the germline V gene are MGHRA and YSYEKL. Trimming removed 4 bases at V and 2 bases at J, with 8 bases between. CDR3 loop: CASSRVDNTEAFF. DNA of the CDR3: TGCGCCAGCAGCCGTGTCGACAACACTGAAGCTTTCTTT.

Concerning this clonotype itself: This may stem from a read error, because a much larger clone lies one nucleotide away. This chain uses TRBV3-1 with TRBJ1-5; possibly TRBD1 for D (5 bases). This CDR3 contains 16 residues. The germline CDR1 and CDR2 sequences are LGHDT and YNNKEL (reference sequence). CDR3 DNA: TGTGCCAGCAGCCAAGGGACGGGACGGGGGTTTCAGCCCCCGCATTTT. As protein: CASSQGTGRGFQPPHF.

This clonotype has a count of ten or more. The gene calls are TRBV12-3 or TRBV12-4 and TRBJ1-5; D is possibly TRBD1 (6 bases). V was cut by 3 bases and J by 0 bases, with 12 bases left in between. This CDR3 has 16 residues. The CDR3 loop is CASSFLRGYSNQPQHF. The CDR3 DNA follows: TGTGCCAGCAGTTTCCTCAGGGGCTATAGCAATCAGCCCCAGCATTTT.

In the case of this clonotype: Possible read error: a much larger clone is one base away. This rearrangement joins TRBV6-5 to TRBJ2-7; 9 bases align to TRBD1. Per the germline V gene, CDR1 is MNHEY and CDR2 is SVGAGI. The CDR3 extends over 11 amino acids. The CDR3, as DNA: TGTGCCGGCAGGGACAGGGCGGGGGCACAGTTC. Its protein product is CAGRDRAGAQF.

The chain has TRBV25-1 and TRBJ2-5; 13 bases are a match to TRBD2. The CDR3 totals 16 residues. Germline V gives CDR1 MGHDK, CDR2 SYGVNS. J lost 5 bases, V lost 8 bases, and 11 bases had no gene match. Here the CDR3 reads CASGGLAGILGETQYF. DNA of the CDR3: TGTGCCAGCGGGGGACTAGCGGGAATCTTAGGGGAGACCCAGTACTTC.

There are many counts of this clonotype. V and J are TRBV28 and TRBJ2-1, with D possibly being TRBD1 (6 bases). The CDR3 length is 13 residues. V was pared by 7 bases and J by 8 bases, with 15 bases between. Germline CDR1 reads MDHEN; CDR2 reads SYDVKM. The CDR3 nucleotides read TGTGCCAGCAACAGGGATAACGGGTATGAGCAGTTCTTC. As protein: CASNRDNGYEQFF.

The chain links TRBV6-1 to TRBJ1-4; 9 bases match TRBD1. Trimming removed 4 bases from V and 8 bases from J; junction bases left unmatched: 5. The CDR3 spans 14 residues. Germline V gene lookup returns CDR1 MNHNS and CDR2 SASEGT. This CDR3 is CASSVGQGYEKLFF. In nucleotides, the CDR3 is TGTGCCAGCAGTGTGGGACAGGGCTACGAAAAACTGTTTTTT.

This clonotype was detected only once. The J gene is TRBJ2-1, the V gene TRBV5-1, with a possible D match to TRBD2 (6 bases). This CDR3 region has 12 residues. Germline loops: CDR1 SGHRS, CDR2 YFSETQ. Trimming took 7 bases from V and 10 from J, leaving 15 bases between them. The CDR3 loop reads CASGYSSGEQFF. The DNA of the CDR3 is TGCGCCAGCGGATATAGCAGCGGGGAGCAGTTCTTC.

This clonotype was counted at least ten times. This chain joins TRBV4-3 and TRBJ1-4, with a possible D match to TRBD1 (6 bases). This CDR3 is 15 amino acids long. Germline loops: CDR1 LGHNA, CDR2 YSLEER. The V end lost 2 bases, the J end lost 1 base, and 8 bases lay between the germline ends. The CDR3 DNA sequence: TGCGCCAGCAGCCAAATGACAGGAACTAATGAAAAACTGTTTTTT. This translates into CASSQMTGTNEKLFF.

This clonotype was detected a few times. V is TRBV20-1 and J is TRBJ2-6; no firm D call. The CDR3 spans 13 residues. CDR1 and CDR2 from the germline V gene are DFQATT and SNEGSKA (reference sequence). Trimming stripped 3 bases from V and 4 bases from J, with 7 bases between. The CDR3 DNA sequence: TGCAGTGCTAGTAAGCCCGGGGCCAACGTCCTGACTTTC. This gives the protein CSASKPGANVLTF.

The chain recombines TRBV27 with TRBJ1-5; 8 bases are a match to TRBD1. V was clipped by 4 bases and J by 5 bases; unmatched bases: 7. The CDR3 sequence is 15 residues long. Germline V CDR1 and CDR2: MNHEY, SMNVEV (reference sequence). CDR3 nucleotides: TGTGCCAGCAGTTCAGGACAGGGTACCTATCAGCCCCAGCATTTT. Protein product: CASSSGQGTYQPQHF.

The gene calls are TRBV5-4 and TRBJ1-4, with D hard to call. V was cut by 1 base and J by 4 bases, with 11 bases left in between. From germline, CDR1 is SGHNT and CDR2 YYREEE (reference sequence). The CDR3 is 15 amino acids. The chain's CDR3 is CASSLWSQDNEKLFF. The CDR3 DNA reads as TGTGCCAGCAGCTTGTGGTCGCAGGATAATGAAAAACTGTTTTTT.

This clonotype showed up many times. This chain uses TRBV4-1 with TRBJ2-7; 8 nucleotides align to TRBD1. J was trimmed by 4 bases and V by 5 bases; bases with no gene match: 10. Looked up from germline, CDR1 is MGHRA and CDR2 is YSYEKL. CDR3 size: 15 residues. CDR3 region: CASSSSDRVEYEQYF. The CDR3 DNA sequence: TGCGCCAGCAGCTCGTCGGACAGGGTGGAATACGAGCAGTACTTC.

J is TRBJ2-2 and V is TRBV2; D is tentatively TRBD1 or TRBD2 (5 bases each). Trimming pared 8 bases from V and 0 bases from J, leaving 7 bases between. Germline assignment: CDR1 SNHLY and CDR2 FYNNEI. The CDR3 loop spans 13 amino acids. The CDR3, as DNA: TGTGCCAGCGGGGGAGCGAACACCGGGGAGCTGTTTTTT. This sequence encodes CASGGANTGELFF.

Comment on this clonotype: A single base separates this from a much larger clone, so it may be a read error. The gene calls are TRBV3-1 and TRBJ2-5; D is tentatively TRBD1 or TRBD2 (5 bases each). CDR1 LGHDT and CDR2 YNNKEL come from the germline V gene (reference sequence). CDR3 length: 16 amino acids. With 2 bases removed from V and 5 bases from J, the gap between germline ends came to 18 bases. The CDR3 DNA reads as TGTGCCAGCAGCCAAAATAAGTGGGACCCGTGGGAGACCCAGTACTTC. This sequence encodes CASSQNKWDPWETQYF.

The table lists this clonotype with a few counts. The chain links TRBV4-1 to TRBJ2-2, with 8 bases identical to TRBD2. The V gene end was trimmed by 0 bases and the J gene end by 8 bases; junction bases not matched to a gene: 11. The CDR3 sequence is 17 residues long. Germline V gene data show CDR1 as MGHRA and CDR2 as YSYEKL. CDR3 in amino acids: CASSQEGDGRAWGELFF. CDR3 DNA: TGCGCCAGCAGCCAAGAGGGTGACGGGAGGGCCTGGGGGGAGCTGTTTTTT.

This clonotype was recorded a few times. The V and J genes are TRBV7-9 and TRBJ1-1; no clear D. Trimming left V 4 bases short and J 6 bases short, with 9 bases between. Germline V gene lookup returns CDR1 SEHNR and CDR2 FQNEAQ (reference sequence). This CDR3 is 12 amino acids long. The CDR3 nucleotides read TGTGCCAGCAGCTCCGGACGGCCTGAAGCTTTCTTT. Amino acid sequence: CASSSGRPEAFF.

This clonotype was detected only a few times. The rearrangement links TRBV20-1 to TRBJ2-2, with D perhaps matching TRBD2 (5 bases). The CDR3 loop spans 15 amino acids. V gave up 1 base and J gave up 2 bases, with 11 bases separating them. Germline CDR1 reads DFQATT; CDR2 reads SNEGSKA (reference sequence). The CDR3 sequence is CSARGLAHNTGELFF. CDR3 bases: TGCAGTGCTAGAGGTCTAGCTCACAACACCGGGGAGCTGTTTTTT.

This clonotype occurred many times. V is TRBV7-9 and J is TRBJ2-1; a weak D match, TRBD2 (5 bases). Germline assignment: CDR1 SEHNR and CDR2 FQNEAQ (reference sequence). The CDR3 has 12 amino acids. V shed 4 bases and J shed 8 bases, with 9 bases lying between them. As DNA, the CDR3 is TGTGCCAGCAGCTCCCCGGAGGATGAGCAGTTCTTC. Encoded protein: CASSSPEDEQFF.

Only one count was recorded for this clonotype. Being one base from a much bigger clone, this may be a read error. The J gene is TRBJ2-1, the V gene TRBV4-2, with 8 bases identical to TRBD2. The CDR3 is made up of 15 amino acids. Trimming removed 0 bases from V and 5 bases from J; junction bases left unmatched: 3. Germline values: CDR1 LGHNA, CDR2 YNFKEQ. The CDR3 region is CASSQDTSGNNEQFF. CDR3 DNA: TGTGCCAGCAGCCAAGATACTAGCGGTAACAATGAGCAGTTCTTC.

Ten or more counts support this clonotype. The rearrangement uses TRBV5-1 and TRBJ2-7; possible D gene TRBD1, 5 bases. Germline loops: CDR1 SGHRS, CDR2 YFSETQ. This CDR3 region has 15 residues. V shed 0 bases and J shed 6 bases, with 16 bases lying between them. The CDR3 nucleotides are TGCGCCAGCAGCTTGGACTCATCCTATGGGGCCGAGCAGTACTTC. It is translated as CASSLDSSYGAEQYF.

This clonotype was picked up many times. The CDR3 DNA reads as TGTGCCAGCAGCCCCGTGATAGTCTTCGTTGACTACACCTTC. Its translation: CASSPVIVFVDYTF. The rearrangement joins TRBV7-2 to TRBJ1-2; unclear D gene. V was trimmed by 5 bases and J by 10 bases, leaving 20 bases between them. In germline, CDR1 is SGHTA, CDR2 FQGNSA. The CDR3 has 14 amino acids.

This clonotype showed up many times. The genes are TRBV12-5 and TRBJ1-1; D is ambiguous. The germline gives CDR1 LGHNT, CDR2 FRNRAP. The CDR3 spans 13 residues. Deletions cut 3 bases from V and 4 bases from J, with 9 bases between. CDR3 residues: CASGLAGGTEAFF. The CDR3 DNA is TGTGCTAGTGGTTTAGCCGGCGGCACTGAAGCTTTCTTT.

The sample holds many counts of this clonotype. The rearrangement links TRBV20-1 to TRBJ2-5; D may be TRBD2 (7 bases). With 0 bases removed from V and 5 bases from J, the gap between germline ends came to 13 bases. This CDR3 comprises 14 residues. Germline V lookup: CDR1 DFQATT, CDR2 SNEGSKA (reference sequence). This chain's CDR3 is CSARDWGGGETQYF. The CDR3 nucleotides are TGCAGTGCTAGAGATTGGGGGGGCGGGGAGACCCAGTACTTC.